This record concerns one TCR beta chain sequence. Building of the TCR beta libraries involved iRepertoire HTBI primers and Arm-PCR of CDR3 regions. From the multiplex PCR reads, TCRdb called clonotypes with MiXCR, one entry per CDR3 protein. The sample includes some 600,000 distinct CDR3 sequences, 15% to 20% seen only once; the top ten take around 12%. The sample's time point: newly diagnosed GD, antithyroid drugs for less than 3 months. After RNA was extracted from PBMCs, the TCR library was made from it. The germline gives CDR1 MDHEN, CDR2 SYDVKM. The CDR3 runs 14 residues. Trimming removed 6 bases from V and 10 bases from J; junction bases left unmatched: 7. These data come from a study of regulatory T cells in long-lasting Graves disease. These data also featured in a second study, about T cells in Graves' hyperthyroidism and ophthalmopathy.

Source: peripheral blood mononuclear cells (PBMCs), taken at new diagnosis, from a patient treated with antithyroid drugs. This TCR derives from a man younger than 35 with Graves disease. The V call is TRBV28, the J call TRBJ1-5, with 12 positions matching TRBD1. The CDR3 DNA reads TGTGCCAGCAGACCGGGACAGGGGGCCGATCCCCAGCATTTT. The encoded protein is CASRPGQGADPQHF.